This T cell receptor beta chain was sequenced during a study of T cell clones after liver transplantation (dated by TCRdb to 2018 to 2020). Broadly, across the study: ITN030ST, the source of the samples, was a randomized trial that attempted immunosuppression withdrawal within 2 years of liver transplantation. Donor-reactive T cell clones were identified using TCRbeta sequencing after a pre-transplant mixed lymphocyte reaction and were then followed in post-transplant blood. Third party-reactive TCRbeta sequences from pre-transplant MLRs were also identified as an antigen-independent comparator for donor-reactive sequences. Of the eight recipients, a few were HCV-positive, while the remaining recipients had been transplanted for non-autoimmune, non-viral indications. The subjects received no induction therapy and were kept on standard immunosuppression until randomization at 12-24 months post-transplant. Tolerance was defined as complete withdrawal of immunosuppression for at least one year without a rise in liver enzymes beyond twice the upper limit of normal. Blood samples were collected pre-transplant, then pre-randomization ahead of withdrawal, and finally post-randomization once withdrawal had either been completed or failed. The studied cohort comprised 8 liver transplant recipients, 3 classified as tolerant and 5 as non-tolerant.

Broad study findings and their caveats: Because no allograft tissue specimens were available, donor-reactive T cells may have migrated into the graft instead of being deleted. Low numbers of available donor cells limited the measurable donor-reactive repertoire in two subjects. In most of the 8 subjects, circulating donor-reactive CD4 TCRbeta sequences decreased significantly after transplant, regardless of tolerance or HCV status. Donor-reactive sequences declined more than third party-reactive ones, suggesting partial antigen-specific deletion unrelated to withdrawal success. The conclusions were preliminary, being limited by small, heterogeneous patient numbers and by non-standardized post-transplant time points. When repertoire turnover was taken into account, detection of donor-reactive sequences was significantly reduced in 7 of 8 subjects for CD4 and in 8 of 8 subjects for CD8.

Reading the germline V gene gives CDR1 MNHNS and CDR2 SASEGT. Deletion took 2 bases off V and 6 bases off J, with a span of 5 bases between the germline ends. Its CDR3 holds 11 amino acids, cysteine through phenylalanine. Only CDR3 DNA is held: 33 bases, read in frame from base 1. Unstimulated PBMCs, after thawing, were stained for CD3, CD4 and CD8 and then FACS-sorted into CD3+CD4+ and CD3+CD8+ populations. Each of the 8 studied subjects was randomized to immunosuppression withdrawal. The Qiagen DNeasy Blood and Tissue Kit was used for isolation of genomic DNA. High-throughput TCRbeta CDR3 sequencing of frozen genomic DNA was performed by immunoSEQ, including PCR amplification, mapping, bias correction and internal controls. In the paper's pipeline: Only productive rearrangements were retained, and each unique TCRbeta sequence was defined by its CDR3 nucleotide sequence together with its V and J gene. A sequence counted as donor-reactive only if the sequence showed at least 5-fold expansion in CFSE-low cells compared with unstimulated pre-transplant cells and had a frequency of at least 0.01%. Minimum frequency thresholds were set for each subject on the basis of the unstimulated sample with the lowest template count, so that a detection power of at least 90% was ensured. Jensen-Shannon divergence between the top 1000 TCRbeta sequences post-transplant and pre-transplant was used to measure repertoire turnover. Changes in detection of donor-reactive sequences were tested with two-sided Fisher's exact tests. Entries here come from immuneACCESS through TCRdb and include only in-frame sequences with V and J called. Some clones fail to appear in such tables; in the studies checked, an unresolved V gene covers under half of the shortfall, and the cause of the remainder is unknown. The DNA was the basis for D and trimming; V, J and clone size are from that table. The sample table lists tens of thousands of clones, roughly 83% of them with a count of one. Less than 3% of the sample lies in the top ten.

As for this clone: Its binding antigen is unknown. Base qualities are not recorded, but no much larger clone differs from it by a single base.

Recombination linked TRBV6-1 to TRBJ2-7, with no confidently assigned D gene. The sample was CD4+ T cells from blood, taken at the 22-month timepoint. The TCR was taken from a human patient who received a liver transplant. After a transplant, the donor of the graft may account for some T cells. The DNA reads TGTGCCAGCAGTGAATGGGTCGAGCAGTACTTC. It codes for CASSEWVEQYF.